The sample holds one count of the clone carrying this T cell receptor (beta chain). Its antigen is unknown. This record belongs to a study of CD8 T cells in Susac syndrome. Findings and limits, study-wide: An acknowledgment was made by the study that its TCR sequencing and HLA analysis involved relatively few individuals.

The CDR3 contains 11 residues. CDR1 SQVTM and CDR2 ANQGSEA come from the germline V gene. Trimming stripped 2 bases from V and 4 bases from J, with 5 bases between. Reverse transcription of roughly 0.45 to 1 ug RNA used random hexamers. From the immunoSEQ multiplex PCR reads, TCRdb called clonotypes with MiXCR, one entry per CDR3 protein. The sample consists of 200,000 to 300,000 distinct CDR3 sequences, about 95% of them appearing once. The sequenced target, TCR beta, came from blood CD8+ and CD4+ T cells. The receptor comes from a human donor with Susac syndrome. The sample comprised CD4+ T cells from PBMCs. The chain combines TRBV29-1 with TRBJ1-2, with unresolved D. In nucleotides, the CDR3 is TGCAGCGTTGAACATTCCTATGGCTACACCTTC. Encoded protein: CSVEHSYGYTF.